Described below is a single TCR beta chain sequence and its context. The sample is drawn from a study of blood T cell repertoires in COVID-19. V was cut by 11 bases and J by 4 bases, with 14 bases left in between. The CDR3 runs 12 residues. CDR1 ENHRY and CDR2 SYGVKD come from the germline V gene. Generated by immunoSEQ multiplex PCR, the TCRdb table keeps only in-frame clones and is missing some. The sample carries 210,000 or so clones, almost 90% recorded once. What was sequenced was peripheral blood. The chain employs TRBV10-3 and TRBJ1-2, with D tentatively TRBD1 (5 bases). The sequence derives from a man between 45 and 60 years old with acute or convalescent COVID-19. The DNA of the CDR3 is TGTGCCTCGACAGCTTCGGGCTATGGCTACACCTTC. Translating it yields CASTASGYGYTF.